These T cell receptor beta chains were read from a single sample in a study of T cells after yellow fever vaccination. MiXCR, run by TCRdb on the 5' RACE reads, gives a single entry per CDR3 protein. This table has hundreds of thousands of distinct CDR3 sequences, approximately 18% appearing once. The input for sequencing was PBMCs, taken before the yellow fever booster vaccination. Source of these receptors: a man in his late teens or twenties who received the YFV17D yellow fever vaccine. CDR3s include the opening cysteine and the closing phenylalanine or tryptophan. Fields, in order: D gene, J gene, clone size, V gene, CDR3 DNA, CDR3 protein. D genes are given only for firm matches. Only some rows state a clone size, as once, few, many or a class for expanded clones.

D gene: -; J gene: TRBJ2-3; clone size: many; V gene: TRBV9; CDR3 DNA: TGTGCCAGCAGCGCTGAATCAGGGGAGGTGGCAGATACGCAGTATTTT; CDR3 protein: CASSAESGEVADTQYF
D gene: -; J gene: TRBJ2-2; clone size: many; V gene: TRBV4-3; CDR3 DNA: TGCGCCAGCAGCCTGGCCGAGCGGGCCGGGGAGCTGTTTTTT; CDR3 protein: CASSLAERAGELFF
D gene: TRBD1; J gene: TRBJ1-2; clone size: -; V gene: TRBV12-3/TRBV12-4; CDR3 DNA: TGTGCCAGCAGTTTTCAGGGGGCTGGCTACACCTTC; CDR3 protein: CASSFQGAGYTF
D gene: -; J gene: TRBJ1-2; clone size: few; V gene: TRBV9; CDR3 DNA: TGTGCCAGCAGCGACACAGGAGCCTATGGCTACACCTTC; CDR3 protein: CASSDTGAYGYTF
D gene: -; J gene: TRBJ2-7; clone size: many; V gene: TRBV5-1; CDR3 DNA: TGCGCCAGCAGCTGGGACACAACCACGGGCGAGCAGTACTTC; CDR3 protein: CASSWDTTTGEQYF
D gene: TRBD2; J gene: TRBJ2-7; clone size: -; V gene: TRBV7-2; CDR3 DNA: TGTGCCAGCAGGTCCGGACTAGCGGGCACCTACGAGCAGTACTTC; CDR3 protein: CASRSGLAGTYEQYF
D gene: -; J gene: TRBJ2-7; clone size: -; V gene: TRBV29-1; CDR3 DNA: TGCAGCGTTGCGACTAGCGAGCAGTACTTC; CDR3 protein: CSVATSEQYF
D gene: -; J gene: TRBJ2-5; clone size: many; V gene: TRBV10-2; CDR3 DNA: TGCGCCACCTCGAGAGGCCACCGGGAGACCCAGTACTTC; CDR3 protein: CATSRGHRETQYF
D gene: TRBD1; J gene: TRBJ2-5; clone size: -; V gene: TRBV20-1; CDR3 DNA: TGCAGTGCTTCCAACCCACAGGGGGCTGAGGAGACCCAGTACTTC; CDR3 protein: CSASNPQGAEETQYF
D gene: -; J gene: TRBJ2-3; clone size: -; V gene: TRBV15; CDR3 DNA: TGTGCCACCAGCAGTGGCAGGTACACAGATACGCAGTATTTT; CDR3 protein: CATSSGRYTDTQYF
D gene: -; J gene: TRBJ2-1; clone size: few; V gene: TRBV10-3; CDR3 DNA: TGTGCCATCAGGTCGGGACACGACTACAATGAGCAGTTCTTC; CDR3 protein: CAIRSGHDYNEQFF
D gene: -; J gene: TRBJ2-7; clone size: -; V gene: TRBV4-1; CDR3 DNA: TGCGCCAGCAGCCAAGATTCGGCGGACTTCTCCTACGAGCAGTACTTC; CDR3 protein: CASSQDSADFSYEQYF
D gene: -; J gene: TRBJ1-1; clone size: few; V gene: TRBV4-3; CDR3 DNA: TGCGCCAGCAGCCAAGATTCGGGCAGGGGATCGGAAGCTTTCTTT; CDR3 protein: CASSQDSGRGSEAFF
D gene: TRBD2; J gene: TRBJ2-5; clone size: few; V gene: TRBV5-1; CDR3 DNA: TGCGCCAGCAGCACTAGCGGGGGGTATCAAGAGACCCAGTACTTC; CDR3 protein: CASSTSGGYQETQYF
D gene: TRBD1; J gene: TRBJ2-3; clone size: few; V gene: TRBV5-6; CDR3 DNA: TGTGCCAGCAGCCAGGGTCAGGGGGTAGGATATACGCAGTATTTT; CDR3 protein: CASSQGQGVGYTQYF